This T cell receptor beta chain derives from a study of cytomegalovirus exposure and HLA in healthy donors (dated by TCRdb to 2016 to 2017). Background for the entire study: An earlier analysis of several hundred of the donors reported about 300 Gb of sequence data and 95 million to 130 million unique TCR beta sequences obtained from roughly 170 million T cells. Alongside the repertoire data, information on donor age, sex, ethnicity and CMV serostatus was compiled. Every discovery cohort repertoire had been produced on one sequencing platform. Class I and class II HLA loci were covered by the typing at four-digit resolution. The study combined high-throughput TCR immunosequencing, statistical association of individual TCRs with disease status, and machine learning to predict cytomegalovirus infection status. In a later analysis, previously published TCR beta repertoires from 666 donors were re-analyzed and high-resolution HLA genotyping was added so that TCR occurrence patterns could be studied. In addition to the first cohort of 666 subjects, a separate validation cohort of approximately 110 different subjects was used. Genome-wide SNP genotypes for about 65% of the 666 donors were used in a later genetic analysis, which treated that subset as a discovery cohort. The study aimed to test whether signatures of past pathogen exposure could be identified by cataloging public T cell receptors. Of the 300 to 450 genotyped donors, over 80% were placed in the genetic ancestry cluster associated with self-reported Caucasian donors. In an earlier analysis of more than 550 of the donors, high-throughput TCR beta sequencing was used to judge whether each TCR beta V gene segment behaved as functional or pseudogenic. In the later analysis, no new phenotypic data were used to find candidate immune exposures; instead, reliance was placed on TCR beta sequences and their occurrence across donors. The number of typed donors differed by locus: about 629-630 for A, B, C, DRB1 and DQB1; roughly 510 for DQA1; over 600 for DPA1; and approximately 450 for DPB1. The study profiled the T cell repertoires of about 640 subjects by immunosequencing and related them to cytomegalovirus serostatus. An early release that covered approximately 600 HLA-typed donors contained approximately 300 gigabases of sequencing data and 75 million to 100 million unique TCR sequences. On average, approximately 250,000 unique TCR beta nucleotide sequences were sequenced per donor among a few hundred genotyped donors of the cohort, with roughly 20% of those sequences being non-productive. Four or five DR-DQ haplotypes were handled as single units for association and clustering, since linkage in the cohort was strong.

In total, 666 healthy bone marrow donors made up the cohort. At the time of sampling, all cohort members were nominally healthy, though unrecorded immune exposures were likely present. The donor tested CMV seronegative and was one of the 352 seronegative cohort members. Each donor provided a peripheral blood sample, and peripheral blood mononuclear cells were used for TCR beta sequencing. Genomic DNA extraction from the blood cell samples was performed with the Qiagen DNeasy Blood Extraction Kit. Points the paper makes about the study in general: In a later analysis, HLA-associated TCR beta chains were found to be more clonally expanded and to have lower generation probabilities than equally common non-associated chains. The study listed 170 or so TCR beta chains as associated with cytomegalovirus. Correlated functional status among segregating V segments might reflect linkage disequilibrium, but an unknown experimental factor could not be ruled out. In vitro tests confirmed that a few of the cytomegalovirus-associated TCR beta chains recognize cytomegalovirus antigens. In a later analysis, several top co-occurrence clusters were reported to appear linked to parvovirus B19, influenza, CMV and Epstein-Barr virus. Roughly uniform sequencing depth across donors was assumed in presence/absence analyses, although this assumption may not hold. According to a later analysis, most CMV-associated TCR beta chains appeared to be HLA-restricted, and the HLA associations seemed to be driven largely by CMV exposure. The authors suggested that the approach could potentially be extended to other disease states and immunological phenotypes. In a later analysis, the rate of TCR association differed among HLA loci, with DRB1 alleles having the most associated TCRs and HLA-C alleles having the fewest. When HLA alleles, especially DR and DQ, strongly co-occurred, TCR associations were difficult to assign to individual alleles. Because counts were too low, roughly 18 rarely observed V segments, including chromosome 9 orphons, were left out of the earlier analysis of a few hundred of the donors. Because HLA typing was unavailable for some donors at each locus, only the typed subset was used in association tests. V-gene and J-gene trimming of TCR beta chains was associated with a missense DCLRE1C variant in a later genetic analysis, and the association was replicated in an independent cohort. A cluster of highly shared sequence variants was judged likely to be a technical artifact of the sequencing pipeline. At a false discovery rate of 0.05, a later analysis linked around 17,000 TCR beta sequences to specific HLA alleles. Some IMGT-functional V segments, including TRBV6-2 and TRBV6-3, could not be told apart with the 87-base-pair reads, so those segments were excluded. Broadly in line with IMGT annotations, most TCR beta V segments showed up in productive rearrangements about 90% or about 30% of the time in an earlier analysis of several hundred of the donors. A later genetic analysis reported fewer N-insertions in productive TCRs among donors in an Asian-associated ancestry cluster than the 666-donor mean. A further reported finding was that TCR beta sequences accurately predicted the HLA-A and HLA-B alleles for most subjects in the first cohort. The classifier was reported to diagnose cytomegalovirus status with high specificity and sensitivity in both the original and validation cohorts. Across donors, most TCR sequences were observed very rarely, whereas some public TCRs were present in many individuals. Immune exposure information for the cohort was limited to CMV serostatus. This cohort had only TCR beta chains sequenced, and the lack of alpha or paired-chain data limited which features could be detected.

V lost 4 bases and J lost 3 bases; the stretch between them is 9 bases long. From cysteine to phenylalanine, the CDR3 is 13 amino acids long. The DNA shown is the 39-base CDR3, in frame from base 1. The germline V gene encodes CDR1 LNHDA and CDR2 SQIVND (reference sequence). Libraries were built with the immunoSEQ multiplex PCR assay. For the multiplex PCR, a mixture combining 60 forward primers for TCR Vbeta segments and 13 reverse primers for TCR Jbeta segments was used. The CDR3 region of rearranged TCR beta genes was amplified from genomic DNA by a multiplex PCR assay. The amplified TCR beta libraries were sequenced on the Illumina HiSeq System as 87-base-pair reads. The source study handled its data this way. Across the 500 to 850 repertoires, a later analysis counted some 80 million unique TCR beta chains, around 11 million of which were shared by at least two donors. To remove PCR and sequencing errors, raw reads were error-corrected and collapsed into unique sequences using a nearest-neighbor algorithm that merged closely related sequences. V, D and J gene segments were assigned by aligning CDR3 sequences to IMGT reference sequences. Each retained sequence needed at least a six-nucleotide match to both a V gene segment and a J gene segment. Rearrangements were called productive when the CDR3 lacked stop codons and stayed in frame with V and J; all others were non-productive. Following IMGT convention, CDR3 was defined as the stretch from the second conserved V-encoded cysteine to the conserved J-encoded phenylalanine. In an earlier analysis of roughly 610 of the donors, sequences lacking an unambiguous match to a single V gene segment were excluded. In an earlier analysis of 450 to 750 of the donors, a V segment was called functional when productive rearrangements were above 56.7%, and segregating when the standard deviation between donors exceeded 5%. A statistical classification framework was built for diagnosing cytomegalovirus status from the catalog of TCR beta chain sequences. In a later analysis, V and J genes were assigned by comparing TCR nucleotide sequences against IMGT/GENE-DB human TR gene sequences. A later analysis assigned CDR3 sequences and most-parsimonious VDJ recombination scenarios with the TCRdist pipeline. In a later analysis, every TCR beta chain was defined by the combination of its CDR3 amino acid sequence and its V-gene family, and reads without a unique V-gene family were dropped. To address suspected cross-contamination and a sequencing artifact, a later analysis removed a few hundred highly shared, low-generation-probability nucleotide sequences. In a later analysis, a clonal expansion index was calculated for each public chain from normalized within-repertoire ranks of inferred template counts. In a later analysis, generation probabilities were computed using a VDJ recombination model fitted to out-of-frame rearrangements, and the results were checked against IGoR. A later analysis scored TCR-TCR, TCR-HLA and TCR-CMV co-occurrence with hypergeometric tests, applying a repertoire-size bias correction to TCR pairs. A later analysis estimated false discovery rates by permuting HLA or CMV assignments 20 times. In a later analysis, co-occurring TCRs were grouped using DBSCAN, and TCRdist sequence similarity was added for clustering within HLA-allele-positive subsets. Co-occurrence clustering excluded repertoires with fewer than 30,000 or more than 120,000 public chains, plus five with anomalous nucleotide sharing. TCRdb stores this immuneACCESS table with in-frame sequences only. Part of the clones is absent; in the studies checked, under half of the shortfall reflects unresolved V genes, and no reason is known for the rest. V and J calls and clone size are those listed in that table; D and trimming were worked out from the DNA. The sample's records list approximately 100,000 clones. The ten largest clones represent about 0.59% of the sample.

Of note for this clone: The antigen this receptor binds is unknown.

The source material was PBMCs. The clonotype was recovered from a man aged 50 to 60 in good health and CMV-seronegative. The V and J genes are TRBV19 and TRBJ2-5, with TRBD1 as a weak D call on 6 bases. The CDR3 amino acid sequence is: CASSTDREETQYF. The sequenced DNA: TGTGCCAGTAGTACGGACAGAGAAGAGACCCAGTACTTC.